This T cell receptor beta chain comes out of a study of regulatory T cells in long-lasting Graves disease. There are many counts of this clonotype. CDR3-region Arm-PCR and iRepertoire HTBI primers produced the TCR beta libraries. Using its own MiXCR run on the multiplex PCR reads, TCRdb lists one record per CDR3 protein. The sample records 360,000 or so distinct CDR3 sequences, about a sixth being singletons. Stated time point: newly diagnosed GD, antithyroid drugs for less than 3 months. Preparation of the TCR library used RNA extracted from PBMCs. The CDR3 extends over 13 amino acids. V was pared by 5 bases and J by 7 bases, with 14 bases between. Germline V CDR1 and CDR2: SNHLY, FYNNEI. This same sample was also part of a study on T cells in Graves' hyperthyroidism and ophthalmopathy. That source notes: Most expanded thyroid clonotypes above 0.001 recurred in blood.

The sequencing used peripheral blood mononuclear cells (PBMCs), collected at new diagnosis, from a patient treated with antithyroid drugs. V gene TRBV2 combines with J gene TRBJ1-1; possibly TRBD1 for D (6 bases). The sequence derives from a man in his forties or fifties with Graves disease. The CDR3 coding sequence is TGTGCCAGCAGTCAGACAGGTCGGGATGAAGCTTTCTTT. Its protein is CASSQTGRDEAFF.